This T cell receptor beta chain was identified during a study of blood T cell repertoires in COVID-19. The wider study: Acute and convalescent COVID-19 specimens originated in the United States, Italy and Spain. PBMCs, B-cell-depleted T cells, or T cells were the source of the cDNA or gDNA that made up the material.

This table comes from immunoSEQ multiplex PCR, and its TCRdb copy is limited to in-frame clones, with some not included. The table records hundreds of thousands of clones, around 90% of them present only once. The study drew participants aged roughly 18 to 95 years from roughly 25 US areas. Assignment of participants to cohorts was predicated upon participant-reported clinical history. The TCR comes from a woman in her 30s with acute COVID-19. What was sequenced was PBMCs or T cells enriched from blood (not recorded which).

The CDR3, as DNA: TGTGCCAGCAGCTTAGCTGGCAAGAACACTGAAGCTTTCTTT. Protein: CASSLAGKNTEAFF. The J gene is TRBJ1-1, the V gene TRBV7-3, with no clear D. This CDR3 comprises 14 residues. The germline gives CDR1 SGHTA, CDR2 FQGTGA. Trimming stripped 2 bases from V and 1 base from J, with 8 bases between.